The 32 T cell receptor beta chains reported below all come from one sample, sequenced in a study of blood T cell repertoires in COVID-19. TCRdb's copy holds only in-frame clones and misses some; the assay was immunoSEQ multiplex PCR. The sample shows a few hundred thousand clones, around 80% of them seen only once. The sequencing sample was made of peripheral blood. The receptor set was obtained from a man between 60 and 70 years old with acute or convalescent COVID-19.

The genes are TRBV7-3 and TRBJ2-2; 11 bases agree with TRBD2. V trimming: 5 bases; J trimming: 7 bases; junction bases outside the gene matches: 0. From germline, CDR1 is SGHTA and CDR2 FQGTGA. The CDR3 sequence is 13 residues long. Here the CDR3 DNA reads TGTGCCAGCAGCCTAGCGGGAGGCGGGGAGCTGTTTTTT. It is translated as CASSLAGGGELFF.

In DNA form, the CDR3 reads TGTGCCAGCCTGACAGGGGCTCTGGGAAATGAAAAACTGTTTTTT. Residues: CASLTGALGNEKLFF. The J gene is TRBJ1-4, the V gene TRBV2, with 8 bases fitting TRBD1. Germline lookup yields CDR1 SNHLY and CDR2 FYNNEI. The CDR3 contains 15 residues. With V trimmed by 8 bases and J by 5 bases, 10 bases remained unmatched.

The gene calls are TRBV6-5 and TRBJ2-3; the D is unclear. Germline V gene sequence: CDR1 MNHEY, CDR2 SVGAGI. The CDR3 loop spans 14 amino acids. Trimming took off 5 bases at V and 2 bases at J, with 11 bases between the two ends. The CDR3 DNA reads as TGTGCCAGCAGTACCGGGTCCCTCACAGATACGCAGTATTTT. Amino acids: CASSTGSLTDTQYF.

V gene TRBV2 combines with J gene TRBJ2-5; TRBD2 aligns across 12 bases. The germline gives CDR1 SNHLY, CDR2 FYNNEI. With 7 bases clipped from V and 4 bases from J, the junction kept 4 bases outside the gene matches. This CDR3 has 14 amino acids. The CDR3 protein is CASKSSGGAETQYF. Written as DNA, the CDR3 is TGTGCCAGCAAGTCTAGCGGGGGGGCAGAGACCCAGTACTTC.

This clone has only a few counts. CDR3 residues: CATSDFGGEQYF. Here the CDR3 DNA reads TGTGCCACCAGTGATTTCGGGGGAGAGCAGTACTTC. The chain joins TRBV24-1 to TRBJ2-7, with D perhaps matching TRBD2 (6 bases). The CDR3 is 12 amino acids. From germline, CDR1 is KGHDR and CDR2 SFDVKD. The V end was cut by 1 base, the J end by 7 bases, with 7 bases between.

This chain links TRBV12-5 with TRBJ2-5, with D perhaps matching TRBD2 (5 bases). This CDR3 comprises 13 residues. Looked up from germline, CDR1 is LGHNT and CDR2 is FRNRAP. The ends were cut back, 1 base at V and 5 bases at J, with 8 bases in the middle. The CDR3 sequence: CASGLAGGETQYF. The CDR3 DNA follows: TGTGCTAGTGGTTTGGCGGGCGGGGAGACCCAGTACTTC.

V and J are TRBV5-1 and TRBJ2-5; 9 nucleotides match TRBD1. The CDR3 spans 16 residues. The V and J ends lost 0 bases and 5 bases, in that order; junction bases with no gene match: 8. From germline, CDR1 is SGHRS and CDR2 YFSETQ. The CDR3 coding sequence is TGCGCCAGCAGCTTGGTTGGTACAGGGGGCAGGGAGACCCAGTACTTC. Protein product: CASSLVGTGGRETQYF.

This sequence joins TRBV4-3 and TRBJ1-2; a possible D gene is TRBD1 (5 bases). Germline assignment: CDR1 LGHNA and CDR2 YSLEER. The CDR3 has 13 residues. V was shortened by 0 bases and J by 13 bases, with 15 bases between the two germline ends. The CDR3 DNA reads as TGCGCCAGCAGCCAAGAGGGGTCAGGGTCGGCCACCTTC. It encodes CASSQEGSGSATF.

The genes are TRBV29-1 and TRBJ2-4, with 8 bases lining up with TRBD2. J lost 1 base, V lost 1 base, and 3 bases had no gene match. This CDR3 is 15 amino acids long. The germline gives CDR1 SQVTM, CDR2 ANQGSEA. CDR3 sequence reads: CSVEAGGRAKNIQYF. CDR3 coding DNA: TGCAGCGTTGAAGCGGGAGGGAGGGCCAAAAACATTCAGTACTTC.

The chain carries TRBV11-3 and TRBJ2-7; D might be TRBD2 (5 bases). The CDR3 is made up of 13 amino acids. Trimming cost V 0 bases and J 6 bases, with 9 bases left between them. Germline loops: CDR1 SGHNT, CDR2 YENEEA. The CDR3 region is CASSLDPRGEQYF. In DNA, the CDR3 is TGTGCCAGCAGCTTAGATCCCCGGGGCGAGCAGTACTTC.

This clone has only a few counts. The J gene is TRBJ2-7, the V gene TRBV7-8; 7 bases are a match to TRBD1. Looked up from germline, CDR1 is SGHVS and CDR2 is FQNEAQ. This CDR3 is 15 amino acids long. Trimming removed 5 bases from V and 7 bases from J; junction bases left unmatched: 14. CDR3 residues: CASSRARQGVGEQYF. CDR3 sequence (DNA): TGTGCCAGCAGCCGCGCCAGACAGGGCGTAGGGGAGCAGTACTTC.

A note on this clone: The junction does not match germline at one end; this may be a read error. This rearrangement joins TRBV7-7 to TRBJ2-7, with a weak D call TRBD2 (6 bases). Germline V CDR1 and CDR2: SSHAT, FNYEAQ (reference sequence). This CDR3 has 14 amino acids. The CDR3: CASSFRLGAYEQYF. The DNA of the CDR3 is TGTGCTAGCAGCTTCAGACTAGGAGCCTACGAGCAGTACTTC.

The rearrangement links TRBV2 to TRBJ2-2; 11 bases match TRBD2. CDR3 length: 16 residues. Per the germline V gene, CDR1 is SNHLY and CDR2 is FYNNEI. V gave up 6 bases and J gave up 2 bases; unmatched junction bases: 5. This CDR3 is CASSGLAGANTGELFF. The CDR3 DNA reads TGTGCCAGCAGCGGACTAGCGGGCGCCAACACCGGGGAGCTGTTTTTT.

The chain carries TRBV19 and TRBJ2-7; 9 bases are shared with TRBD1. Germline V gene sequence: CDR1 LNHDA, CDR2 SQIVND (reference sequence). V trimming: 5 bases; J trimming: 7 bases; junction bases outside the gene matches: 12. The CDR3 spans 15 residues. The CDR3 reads CASSRPGQGSREQYF. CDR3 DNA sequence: TGTGCCAGTAGTCGTCCAGGACAGGGGTCTCGAGAGCAGTACTTC.

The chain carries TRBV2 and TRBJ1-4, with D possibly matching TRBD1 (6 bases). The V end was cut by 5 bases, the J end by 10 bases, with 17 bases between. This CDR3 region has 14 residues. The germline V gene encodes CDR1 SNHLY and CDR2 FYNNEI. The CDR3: CASSSDRTVRKLFF. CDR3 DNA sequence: TGTGCCAGCAGTTCTGACCGGACAGTTAGAAAACTGTTTTTT.

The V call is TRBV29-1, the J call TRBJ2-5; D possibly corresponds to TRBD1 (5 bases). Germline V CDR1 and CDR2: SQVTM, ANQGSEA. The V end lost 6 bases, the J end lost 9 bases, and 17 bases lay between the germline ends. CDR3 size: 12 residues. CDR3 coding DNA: TGCAGCGTAAGACAGACGCCCTCAGCCCAGTACTTC. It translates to CSVRQTPSAQYF.

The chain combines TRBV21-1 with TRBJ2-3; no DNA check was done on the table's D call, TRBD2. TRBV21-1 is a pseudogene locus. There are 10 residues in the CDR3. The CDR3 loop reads CASTGHTQYF. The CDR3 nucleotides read TGTGCCAGCACCGGTCATACGCAGTATTTT.

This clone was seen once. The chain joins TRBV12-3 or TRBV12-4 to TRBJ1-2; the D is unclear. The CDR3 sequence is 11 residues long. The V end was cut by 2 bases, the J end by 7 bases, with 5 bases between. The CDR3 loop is CASSLRSGYTF. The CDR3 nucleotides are TGTGCCAGCAGTTTAAGGAGTGGCTACACCTTC.

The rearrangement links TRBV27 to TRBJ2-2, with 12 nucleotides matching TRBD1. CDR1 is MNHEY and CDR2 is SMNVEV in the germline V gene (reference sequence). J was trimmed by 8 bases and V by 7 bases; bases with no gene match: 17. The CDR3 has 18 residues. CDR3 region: CASIPPRGQGAGVGELFF. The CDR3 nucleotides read TGTGCCAGCATCCCCCCGAGGGGACAGGGGGCGGGGGTTGGGGAGCTGTTTTTT.

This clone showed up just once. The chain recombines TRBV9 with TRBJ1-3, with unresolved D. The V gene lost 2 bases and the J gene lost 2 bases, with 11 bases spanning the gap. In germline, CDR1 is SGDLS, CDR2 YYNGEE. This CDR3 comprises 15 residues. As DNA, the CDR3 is TGTGCCAGCAGCGTGGGCAGAATTGCTGGAAACACCATATATTTT. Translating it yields CASSVGRIAGNTIYF.

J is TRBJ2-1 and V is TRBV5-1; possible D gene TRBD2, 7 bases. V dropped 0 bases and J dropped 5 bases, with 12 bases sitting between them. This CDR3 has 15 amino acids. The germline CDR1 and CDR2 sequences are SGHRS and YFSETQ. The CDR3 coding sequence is TGCGCCAGCAGCTTGGTGGCGGGGGCACACAATGAGCAGTTCTTC. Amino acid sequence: CASSLVAGAHNEQFF.

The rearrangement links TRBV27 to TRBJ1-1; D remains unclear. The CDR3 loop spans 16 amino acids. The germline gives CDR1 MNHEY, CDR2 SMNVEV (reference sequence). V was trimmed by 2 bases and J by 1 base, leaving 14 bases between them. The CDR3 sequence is CASSLMKGGGNTEAFF. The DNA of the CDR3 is TGTGCCAGCAGTTTAATGAAGGGCGGAGGGAACACTGAAGCTTTCTTT.

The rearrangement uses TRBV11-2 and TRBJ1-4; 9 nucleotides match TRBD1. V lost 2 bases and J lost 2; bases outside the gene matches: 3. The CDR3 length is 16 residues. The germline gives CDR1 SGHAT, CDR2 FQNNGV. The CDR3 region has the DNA TGTGCCAGCAGCTTATCCGGGACAGGGACTAATGAAAAACTGTTTTTT. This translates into CASSLSGTGTNEKLFF.

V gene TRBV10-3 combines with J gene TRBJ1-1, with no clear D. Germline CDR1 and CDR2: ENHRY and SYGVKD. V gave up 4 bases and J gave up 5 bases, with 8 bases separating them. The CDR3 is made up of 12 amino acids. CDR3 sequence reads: CAISVFGTEAFF. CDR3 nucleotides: TGTGCCATCAGTGTTTTCGGGACTGAAGCTTTCTTT.

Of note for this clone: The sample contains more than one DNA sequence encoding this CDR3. CDR3 nucleotides: TGTGCCAGCAGTTTCGGCGGGAACACCGGGGAGCTGTTTTTT. Protein product: CASSFGGNTGELFF. V usage is TRBV27 and J usage is TRBJ2-2; D is ambiguous. The CDR3 covers 14 residues. The germline CDR1 and CDR2 sequences are MNHEY and SMNVEV (reference sequence). V was trimmed by 3 bases and J by 1 base, leaving 6 bases between them.

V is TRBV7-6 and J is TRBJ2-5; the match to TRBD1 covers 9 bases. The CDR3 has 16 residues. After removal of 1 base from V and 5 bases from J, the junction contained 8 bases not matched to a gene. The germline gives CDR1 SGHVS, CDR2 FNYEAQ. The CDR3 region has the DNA TGTGCCAGCAGCTTAGGAAGCTACGGACAGGGGGAGACCCAGTACTTC. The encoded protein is CASSLGSYGQGETQYF.

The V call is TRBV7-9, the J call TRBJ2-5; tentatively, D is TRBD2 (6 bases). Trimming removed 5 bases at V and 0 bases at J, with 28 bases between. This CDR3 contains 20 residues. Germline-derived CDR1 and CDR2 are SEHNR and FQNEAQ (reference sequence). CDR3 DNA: TGTGCCAGCAGCACTCCTCCGGCGGGGCTTAGGGTGGAGTACCAAGAGACCCAGTACTTC. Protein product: CASSTPPAGLRVEYQETQYF.

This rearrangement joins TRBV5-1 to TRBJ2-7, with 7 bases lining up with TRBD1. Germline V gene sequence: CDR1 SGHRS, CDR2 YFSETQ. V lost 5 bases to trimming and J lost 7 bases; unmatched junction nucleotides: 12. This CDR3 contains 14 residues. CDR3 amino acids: CASSRQQGPGEQYF. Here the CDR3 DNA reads TGCGCCAGCAGTCGGCAACAGGGGCCGGGGGAGCAGTACTTC.

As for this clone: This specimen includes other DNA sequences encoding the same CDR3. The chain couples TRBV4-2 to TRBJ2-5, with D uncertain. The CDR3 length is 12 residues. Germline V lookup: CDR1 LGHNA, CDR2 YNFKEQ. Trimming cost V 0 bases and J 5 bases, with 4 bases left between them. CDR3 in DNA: TGTGCCAGCAGCCAAGACCGGGAGACCCAGTACTTC. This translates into CASSQDRETQYF.

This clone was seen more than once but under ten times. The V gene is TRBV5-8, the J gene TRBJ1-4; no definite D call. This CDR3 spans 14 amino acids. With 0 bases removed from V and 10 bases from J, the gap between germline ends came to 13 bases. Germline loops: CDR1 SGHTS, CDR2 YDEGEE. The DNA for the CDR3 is TGTGCCAGCAGCTTGGGATCGGCGGTAGGAAAACTGTTTTTT. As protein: CASSLGSAVGKLFF.

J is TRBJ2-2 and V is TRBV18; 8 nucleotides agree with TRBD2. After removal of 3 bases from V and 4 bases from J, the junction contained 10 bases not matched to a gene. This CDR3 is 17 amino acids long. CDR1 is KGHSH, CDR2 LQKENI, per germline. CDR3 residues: CASSPPRGSGITGELFF. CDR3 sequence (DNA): TGTGCCAGCTCACCGCCCCGGGGTAGCGGGATCACCGGGGAGCTGTTTTTT.

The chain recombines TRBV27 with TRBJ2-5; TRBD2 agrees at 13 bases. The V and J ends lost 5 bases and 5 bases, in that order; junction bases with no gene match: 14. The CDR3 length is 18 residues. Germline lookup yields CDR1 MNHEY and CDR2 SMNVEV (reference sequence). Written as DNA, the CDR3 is TGTGCCAGCAGTCCTCAAGCTGGGGGACTAGCGGGATGGGAGACCCAGTACTTC. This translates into CASSPQAGGLAGWETQYF.